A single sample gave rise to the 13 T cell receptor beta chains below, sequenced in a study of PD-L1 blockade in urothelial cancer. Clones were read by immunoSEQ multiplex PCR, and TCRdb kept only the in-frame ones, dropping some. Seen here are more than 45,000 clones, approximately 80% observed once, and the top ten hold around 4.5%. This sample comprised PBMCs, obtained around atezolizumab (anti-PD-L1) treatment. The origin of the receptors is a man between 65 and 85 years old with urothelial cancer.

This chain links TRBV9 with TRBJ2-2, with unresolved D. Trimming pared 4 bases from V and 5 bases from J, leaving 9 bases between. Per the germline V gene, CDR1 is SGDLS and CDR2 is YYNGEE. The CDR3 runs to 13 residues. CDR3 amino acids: CASSSVRTGELFF. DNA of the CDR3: TGTGCCAGCAGCTCCGTGAGGACCGGGGAGCTGTTTTTT.

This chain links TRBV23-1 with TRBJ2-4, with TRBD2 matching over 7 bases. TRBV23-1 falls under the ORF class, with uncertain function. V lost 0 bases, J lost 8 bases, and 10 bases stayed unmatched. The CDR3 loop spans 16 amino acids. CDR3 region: CASSQSRGRAFDIQYF. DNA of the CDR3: TGCGCCAGCAGTCAATCGCGGGGGAGGGCTTTTGACATTCAGTACTTC.

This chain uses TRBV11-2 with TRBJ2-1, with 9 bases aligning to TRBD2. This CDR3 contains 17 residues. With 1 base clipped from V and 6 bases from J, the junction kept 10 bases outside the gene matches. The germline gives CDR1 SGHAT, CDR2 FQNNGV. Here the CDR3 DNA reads TGTGCCAGCAGCTTAGGTGTAGGCGGGAGGGCCGCCAATGAGCAGTTCTTC. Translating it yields CASSLGVGGRAANEQFF.

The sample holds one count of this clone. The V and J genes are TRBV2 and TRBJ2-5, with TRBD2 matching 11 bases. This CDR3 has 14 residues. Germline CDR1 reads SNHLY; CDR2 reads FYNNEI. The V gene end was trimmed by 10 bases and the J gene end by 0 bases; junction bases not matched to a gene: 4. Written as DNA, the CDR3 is TGTGCCACAGGGACTAGCGGATACCAAGAGACCCAGTACTTC. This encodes CATGTSGYQETQYF. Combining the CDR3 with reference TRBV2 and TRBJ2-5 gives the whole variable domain EPEVTQTPSHQVTQMGQEVILRCVPISNHLYFYWYRQILGQKVEFLVSFYNNEISEKSEIFDDQFSVERPDGSNFTLKIRSTKLEDSAMYFCATGTSGYQETQYFGPGTRLLVL.

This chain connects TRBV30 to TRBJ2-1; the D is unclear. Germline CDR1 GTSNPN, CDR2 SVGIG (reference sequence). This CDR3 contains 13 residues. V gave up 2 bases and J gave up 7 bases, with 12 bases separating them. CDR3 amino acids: CAWSSQAPNEQFF. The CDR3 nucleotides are TGTGCCTGGAGTTCCCAAGCCCCAAATGAGCAGTTCTTC.

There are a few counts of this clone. As DNA, the CDR3 is TGTGCCAGCAGTTTAGGCGGGCGTACCGAGCAGTTCTTC. Translating gives CASSLGGRTEQFF. The chain recombines TRBV27 with TRBJ2-1; tentative D call: TRBD2 (5 bases). Trimming cost V 2 bases and J 10 bases, with 12 bases left between them. Germline CDR1 MNHEY, CDR2 SMNVEV (reference sequence). The CDR3 runs 13 residues.

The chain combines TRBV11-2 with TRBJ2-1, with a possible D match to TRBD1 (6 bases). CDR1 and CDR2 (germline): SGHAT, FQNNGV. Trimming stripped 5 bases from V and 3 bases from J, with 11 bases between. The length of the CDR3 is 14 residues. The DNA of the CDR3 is TGTGCCAGCAGCCCTCAGGGGTACTACAATGAGCAGTTCTTC. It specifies CASSPQGYYNEQFF.

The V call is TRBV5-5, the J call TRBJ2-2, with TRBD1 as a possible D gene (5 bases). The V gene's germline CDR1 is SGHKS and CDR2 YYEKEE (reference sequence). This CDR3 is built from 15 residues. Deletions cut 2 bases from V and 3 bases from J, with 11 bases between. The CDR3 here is CASSFYQGDTGELFF. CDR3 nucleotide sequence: TGTGCCAGCAGCTTTTACCAGGGTGACACCGGGGAGCTGTTTTTT.

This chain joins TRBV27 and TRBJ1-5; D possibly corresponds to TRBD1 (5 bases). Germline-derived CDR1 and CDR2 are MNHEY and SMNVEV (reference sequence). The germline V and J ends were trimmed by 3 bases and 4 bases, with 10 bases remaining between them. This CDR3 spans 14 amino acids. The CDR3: CASSFWGENQPQHF. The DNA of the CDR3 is TGTGCCAGCAGTTTTTGGGGGGAAAATCAGCCCCAGCATTTT.

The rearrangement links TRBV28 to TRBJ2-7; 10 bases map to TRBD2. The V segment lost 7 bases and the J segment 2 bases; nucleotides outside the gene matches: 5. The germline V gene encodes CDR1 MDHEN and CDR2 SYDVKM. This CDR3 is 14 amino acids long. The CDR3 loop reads CASTLAGETYEQYF. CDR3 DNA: TGTGCCAGCACTCTAGCGGGAGAGACCTACGAGCAGTACTTC.

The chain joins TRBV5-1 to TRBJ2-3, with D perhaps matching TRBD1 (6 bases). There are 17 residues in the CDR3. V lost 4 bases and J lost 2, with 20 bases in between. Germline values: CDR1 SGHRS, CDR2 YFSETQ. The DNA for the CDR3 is TGCGCCAGCAGCGGTGCTAGCCGGGACACCCTCACAGATACGCAGTATTTT. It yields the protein CASSGASRDTLTDTQYF.

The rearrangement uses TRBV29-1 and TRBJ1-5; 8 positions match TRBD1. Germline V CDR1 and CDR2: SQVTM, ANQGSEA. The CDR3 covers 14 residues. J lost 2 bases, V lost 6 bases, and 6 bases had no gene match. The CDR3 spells CSVTGTGGNQPQHF. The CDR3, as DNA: TGCAGCGTAACCGGGACAGGAGGCAATCAGCCCCAGCATTTT.

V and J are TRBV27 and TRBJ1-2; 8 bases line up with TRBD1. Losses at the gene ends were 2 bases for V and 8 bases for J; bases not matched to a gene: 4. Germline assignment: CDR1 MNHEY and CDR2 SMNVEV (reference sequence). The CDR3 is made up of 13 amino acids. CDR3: CASSLMTGVGYTF. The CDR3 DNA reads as TGTGCCAGCAGTTTAATGACAGGGGTGGGCTACACCTTC.